This TCR beta chain was sequenced for a study of control samples from healthy donors and cancer patients (TCRdb year 2020). Regarding this clone: Its binding antigen is unknown. No much larger clone is present one base from it, and per-base qualities are unavailable.

Sequences SGHAT (CDR1) and FQNNGV (CDR2) are obtained from the germline V gene. V and J are truncated by 5 bases and 2 bases respectively, leaving an intervening sequence of 6 bases. The CDR3 runs 12 residues from the cysteine to the phenylalanine. Left in the record is the CDR3 DNA by itself, 36 bases read in frame from the first base. The library was made by the immunoSEQ multiplex PCR assay. TCRdb took over this immuneACCESS table, retaining in-frame rearrangements with V and J assigned. Such tables are incomplete; in checked studies, under half of the missing clones stem from an unresolved V gene, and the remainder is unexplained. Counted in this sample were about 60,000 clones; approximately 95% of them appeared once. The ten largest clonotypes hold about 1% of the sample.

This receptor chain uses TRBV11-2 and TRBJ1-2; too little of a D gene remains to name it. Input material: blood. This TCR was recovered from a woman aged 18-30 years in good health. The CDR3 region reads CASSRRNYGYTF. Here is the DNA: TGTGCCAGCAGCAGGAGAAACTATGGCTACACCTTC.